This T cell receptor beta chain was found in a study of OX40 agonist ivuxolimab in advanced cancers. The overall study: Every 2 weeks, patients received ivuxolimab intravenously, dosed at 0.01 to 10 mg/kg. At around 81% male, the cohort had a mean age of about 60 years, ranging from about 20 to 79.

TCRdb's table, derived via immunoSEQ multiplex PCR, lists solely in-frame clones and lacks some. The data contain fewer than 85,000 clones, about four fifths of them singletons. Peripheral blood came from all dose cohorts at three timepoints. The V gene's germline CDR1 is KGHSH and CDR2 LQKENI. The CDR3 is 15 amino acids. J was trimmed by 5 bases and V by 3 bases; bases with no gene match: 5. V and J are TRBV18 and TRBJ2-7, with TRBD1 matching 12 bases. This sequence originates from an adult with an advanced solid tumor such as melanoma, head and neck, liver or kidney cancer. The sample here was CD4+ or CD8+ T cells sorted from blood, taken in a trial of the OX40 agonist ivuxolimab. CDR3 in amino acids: CASSPQGQGAHEQYF. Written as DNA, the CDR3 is TGTGCCAGCTCACCGCAGGGACAGGGGGCCCACGAGCAGTACTTC.